A single sample gave rise to the 16 T cell receptor beta chains below, sequenced in a study of regulatory T cells in long-lasting Graves disease. Arm-PCR of CDR3 regions and iRepertoire HTBI primers were used to build TCR beta libraries. Via MiXCR, TCRdb re-called the multiplex PCR reads, giving one row per CDR3 protein. Here the sample spans some 400,000 distinct CDR3 sequences, 15% being singletons. Indicated time point: newly diagnosed GD, antithyroid drugs for less than 3 months. With RNA extracted from PBMCs as input, the TCR library was made. A further study also used this sample, focusing on T cells in Graves' hyperthyroidism and ophthalmopathy.

Sequenced here: peripheral blood mononuclear cells (PBMCs), sampled at new diagnosis, from a patient treated with antithyroid drugs. These receptors originate from a woman aged 30 to 39 with Graves disease.

This clonotype has a single count. The junction shows a germline mismatch at one end, possibly a read error. V is TRBV7-7 and J is TRBJ1-5, with D possibly TRBD1 on 6 matching bases. Germline V gene lookup returns CDR1 SSHAT and CDR2 FNYEAQ (reference sequence). This CDR3 comprises 22 residues. The DNA of the CDR3 is TGTGCTAGCAGCTTAGTACCAACCCCAGTTCAGGGGAAGATTTTACGGAATCAGCCCCAGCATTTT. This encodes CASSLVPTPVQGKILRNQPQHF.

J is TRBJ2-7 and V is TRBV20-1; tentative D call: TRBD2 (5 bases). Germline V lookup: CDR1 DFQATT, CDR2 SNEGSKA (reference sequence). The length of the CDR3 is 14 residues. Trimming shortened V by 3 bases and J by 3 bases, and 15 bases separated the two germline ends. The CDR3: CSASQSSRIYEQYF. The CDR3 coding sequence is TGCAGTGCTAGTCAATCTAGCAGGATCTACGAGCAGTACTTC.

Ten or more counts support this clonotype. The rearrangement links TRBV10-3 to TRBJ2-7; TRBD1 matches at 10 bases. The CDR3 is made up of 16 amino acids. V gave up 3 bases and J gave up 1 base; unmatched junction bases: 6. Germline CDR1 and CDR2: ENHRY and SYGVKD. This chain's CDR3 is CAISDVDRGGSYEQYF. DNA for the CDR3: TGTGCCATCAGTGACGTGGACAGGGGGGGTTCCTACGAGCAGTACTTC.

The chain joins TRBV19 to TRBJ2-2, with 7 positions matching TRBD2. The CDR3 consists of 15 residues. Germline V gene sequence: CDR1 LNHDA, CDR2 SQIVND (reference sequence). The junction had 3 bases not matched to a gene; V was cut back by 4 bases and J by 1 base. The CDR3 region has the DNA TGTGCCAGTAGTAGGGACTACCTGAACACCGGGGAGCTGTTTTTT. The encoded protein is CASSRDYLNTGELFF.

This clonotype was detected many times. This chain uses TRBV3-1 with TRBJ2-7; 7 nucleotides line up with TRBD2. The CDR3 is made up of 15 amino acids. The germline CDR1 and CDR2 sequences are LGHDT and YNNKEL (reference sequence). Trimming took 0 bases from V and 4 from J; bases not matched to a gene: 6. The CDR3 reads CASSQDRGVTYEQYF. DNA of the CDR3: TGTGCCAGCAGCCAAGATCGGGGGGTCACTTACGAGCAGTACTTC.

Ten or more counts support this clonotype. The J gene is TRBJ2-3, the V gene TRBV24-1; maybe TRBD2 (6 bases). The CDR3 loop spans 15 amino acids. Germline CDR1 is KGHDR and CDR2 is SFDVKD. Trimming removed 5 bases at V and 1 base at J, with 12 bases between. The DNA for the CDR3 is TGTGCCACCAGTGGGGGCGCGGGGCGCACAGATACGCAGTATTTT. Translation: CATSGGAGRTDTQYF.

This clonotype occurred many times. J is TRBJ2-3 and V is TRBV20-1; possibly TRBD1 or TRBD2 for D (6 bases each). The CDR3 runs to 14 residues. Germline lookup yields CDR1 DFQATT and CDR2 SNEGSKA (reference sequence). Trimming left V 5 bases short and J 3 bases short, with 15 bases between. The CDR3 here is CSADSGGGTDTQYF. The DNA of the CDR3 is TGCAGTGCTGATAGCGGAGGGGGGACAGATACGCAGTATTTT.

The CDR3 bases are TGTGCCAGCAGTACACGGCCGGGACAGGACTCGTACAATCAGCCCCAGCATTTT. Translating it yields CASSTRPGQDSYNQPQHF. The V gene is TRBV6-1, the J gene TRBJ1-5, with 8 nucleotides matching TRBD1. This CDR3 contains 18 residues. The trim removed 5 bases at V and 3 bases at J, leaving 15 bases unmatched. Germline V CDR1 and CDR2: MNHNS, SASEGT.

The chain is built from TRBV19 and TRBJ2-3, with 7 bases fitting TRBD2. Germline trimming cut 8 bases from V and 0 bases from J; bases unmatched to any gene: 11. Germline lookup yields CDR1 LNHDA and CDR2 SQIVND (reference sequence). The CDR3 has 16 amino acids. CDR3 bases: TGTGCCAGTCAGTCGCTAGCGGAAATAAGCACAGATACGCAGTATTTT. Translating gives CASQSLAEISTDTQYF.

In this sample, this clonotype turned up many times. This chain joins TRBV24-1 and TRBJ1-1; 7 bases are shared with TRBD1. CDR1 and CDR2 from the germline V gene are KGHDR and SFDVKD. The junction had 1 base not matched to a gene; V was cut back by 8 bases and J by 5 bases. This CDR3 contains 11 residues. CDR3 in DNA: TGTGCCACCAAACAGGGGACTGAAGCTTTCTTT. Translated: CATKQGTEAFF.

This clonotype has a handful of counts. The gene calls are TRBV24-1 and TRBJ2-2; D remains unclear. Germline loops: CDR1 KGHDR, CDR2 SFDVKD. This CDR3 spans 15 amino acids. V was pared by 2 bases and J by 5 bases, with 11 bases between. The CDR3 region has the DNA TGTGCCACCAGTGATTCAAAAGTAGAGACCGGGGAGCTGTTTTTT. Translation: CATSDSKVETGELFF.

The sample holds many counts of this clonotype. This chain links TRBV18 with TRBJ2-7; 7 bases fit TRBD1. Looked up from germline, CDR1 is KGHSH and CDR2 is LQKENI. V lost 0 bases and J lost 1; bases outside the gene matches: 3. The CDR3 has 15 amino acids. DNA for the CDR3: TGTGCCAGCTCACCACCGGGACAGAGATCCTACGAGCAGTACTTC. Protein: CASSPPGQRSYEQYF.

This clonotype was recorded many times. V gene TRBV28 combines with J gene TRBJ2-7; D ambiguous. CDR1 is MDHEN and CDR2 is SYDVKM in the germline V gene. The V end lost 5 bases, the J end lost 5 bases, and 7 bases lay between the germline ends. This CDR3 contains 11 residues. The DNA for the CDR3 is TGTGCCAGCAGTAGTTTGAACGAGCAGTACTTC. Its protein is CASSSLNEQYF. Supplemented by reference TRBV28 and TRBJ2-7, the full variable domain reads DVKVTQSSRYLVKRTGEKVFLECVQDMDHENMFWYRQDPGLGLRLIYFSYDVKMKEKGDIPEGYSVSREKKERFSLILESASTNQTSMYLCASSSLNEQYFGPGTRLTVT.

This clonotype showed up many times. The rearrangement uses TRBV5-5 and TRBJ2-2; TRBD2 matches at 15 bases. The V segment lost 3 bases and the J segment 1 base; nucleotides outside the gene matches: 4. CDR3 length: 18 amino acids. Germline loops: CDR1 SGHKS, CDR2 YYEKEE (reference sequence). The CDR3 region has the DNA TGTGCCAGCAGCTCCCCGGGACTAGCGGGAGGGAACACCGGGGAGCTGTTTTTT. Translation gives CASSSPGLAGGNTGELFF.

This clonotype was detected a few times. The rearrangement links TRBV29-1 to TRBJ2-7; maybe TRBD1 (5 bases). In germline, CDR1 is SQVTM, CDR2 ANQGSEA. The CDR3 length is 11 residues. With 7 bases removed from V and 4 bases from J, the gap between germline ends came to 11 bases. CDR3: CSAQGHYEQYF. CDR3 DNA: TGCAGCGCCCAAGGACATTACGAGCAGTACTTC.

For this clonotype: This may come from a read error, since a much larger clone is one base off. The chain carries TRBV11-2 and TRBJ2-4; no clear D. Near its end, the DNA agrees better with TRBJ2-1, so the J call may be wrong. The length of the CDR3 is 12 residues. CDR1 is SGHAT, CDR2 FQNNGV, per germline. CDR3 protein: CASSSAGSPQFF. DNA of the CDR3: TGTGCCAGCAGCTCTGCCGGGTCCCCCCAGTTCTTC.